This T cell receptor beta chain originates from a study of blood T cell repertoires in COVID-19. Whole-study context: Researchers got acute and convalescent COVID-19 samples from the United States, Italy and Spain.

Germline V gene sequence: CDR1 SNHLY, CDR2 FYNNEI. V was shortened by 5 bases and J by 2 bases, with 16 bases between the two germline ends. This CDR3 is 16 amino acids long. Data came from immunoSEQ multiplex PCR; TCRdb stores just in-frame clones and leaves some out. This table has 120,000 or so clones, nearly 90% appearing once. The V gene is TRBV2, the J gene TRBJ1-5, with D unresolved. Material for sequencing was peripheral blood. The source of this sequence is a woman aged 80 or over with acute or convalescent COVID-19. The CDR3 spells CASSPLRERRNQPQHF. The CDR3 DNA is TGTGCCAGCAGTCCGCTAAGGGAGCGGCGCAATCAGCCCCAGCATTTT.